These T cell receptor beta chains were read from a single sample in a study of T-cell reconstitution after alpha-beta-depleted transplantation in children. TCRdb reprocessed the PCR reads with MiXCR, giving one entry per CDR3 protein. The sample consists of approximately 650,000 distinct CDR3 sequences, around 13% of them appearing once. The sequences come from PBMCs, collected before TCRalphabeta/CD19-depleted stem cell transplant. The receptors here all came from a girl aged 2 to 10 with congenital amegakaryocytic thrombocytopenia, due to receive a stem cell transplant. CDR3s include the opening cysteine and the closing phenylalanine or tryptophan. D genes are given only for firm matches. Clone size is given for some rows only: seen once, a few or many times, or a class if the clone is expanded.

V	D	size	J	CDR3	DNA
TRBV10-3	TRBD1	.	TRBJ1-3	CAIRDRNSGNTIYF	TGTGCCATCAGGGACAGGAACTCTGGAAACACCATATATTTT
TRBV5-1	TRBD2	.	TRBJ2-3	CASRFTSEGTDTQYF	TGCGCCAGCAGATTCACTAGCGAAGGCACAGATACGCAGTATTTT
TRBV20-1	TRBD1	many	TRBJ1-6	CSAVNRDSLLSPLHF	TGCAGTGCTGTAAACCGGGACAGCCTCCTTTCACCCCTCCACTTT
TRBV12-3/TRBV12-4	.	many	TRBJ2-5	CASSLKGLTQYF	TGTGCCAGCAGTTTAAAGGGGTTGACCCAGTACTTC
TRBV5-1	TRBD1	.	TRBJ2-7	CASRQGLTYEQYF	TGCGCCAGTCGACAGGGGCTCACCTACGAGCAGTACTTC
TRBV7-9	.	once	TRBJ2-3	CASSSYGRLGDTQYF	TGTGCCAGCAGCTCTTACGGAAGACTAGGAGATACGCAGTATTTT
TRBV20-1	TRBD2	.	TRBJ2-1	CSARDIIGRAYNEQFF	TGCAGTGCTAGAGATATCATCGGGAGGGCCTACAATGAGCAGTTCTTC
TRBV5-5	.	.	TRBJ2-2	CASSLRSGRNTGELFF	TGTGCCAGCAGCTTACGATCAGGGAGAAACACCGGGGAGCTGTTTTTT
TRBV5-1	TRBD2	.	TRBJ2-5	CASSWGLAGAIQETQYF	TGCGCCAGCAGCTGGGGACTAGCGGGAGCTATTCAAGAGACCCAGTACTTC
TRBV5-1	.	many	TRBJ2-1	CASSFSLVARDEQFF	TGCGCCAGCAGCTTTAGTCTAGTGGCTCGGGATGAGCAGTTCTTC
TRBV28	.	many	TRBJ1-2	CASSFHGYTF	TGTGCCAGCAGTTTTCATGGCTACACCTTC
TRBV5-1	TRBD1	.	TRBJ2-6	CASSPTILDRAGANVLTF	TGCGCCAGCAGCCCTACGATACTCGACAGGGCTGGGGCCAACGTCCTGACTTTC
TRBV6-5	.	.	TRBJ2-5	CASSYSIAPGALETQYF	TGTGCCAGCAGTTACTCGATCGCGCCAGGGGCTTTAGAGACCCAGTACTTC
TRBV7-9	.	.	TRBJ1-1	CASSLVGGARIRTEAFF	TGTGCCAGCAGCTTAGTGGGGGGGGCGCGGATTCGCACTGAAGCTTTCTTT
TRBV20-1	TRBD1	.	TRBJ2-7	CSASGDRFYEQYF	TGCAGTGCTAGTGGGGACAGGTTCTACGAGCAGTACTTC
TRBV7-8	TRBD1	many	TRBJ2-1	CASSLSGRGLNNEQFF	TGTGCCAGCAGCTTAAGCGGCAGGGGGCTTAACAATGAGCAGTTCTTC
TRBV28	.	.	TRBJ1-2	CASSGPKAYGYTF	TGTGCCAGCAGTGGGCCAAAGGCCTATGGCTACACCTTC
TRBV7-8	TRBD2	many	TRBJ2-1	CASSLLSSGIAYEQFF	TGTGCCAGCAGCTTGTTGTCCAGCGGGATTGCGTATGAGCAGTTCTTC
TRBV5-1	.	many	TRBJ2-5	CASSYYPNSGETQYF	TGCGCCAGCAGCTACTACCCAAATTCGGGGGAGACCCAGTACTTC
TRBV20-1	.	many	TRBJ2-5	CSANLPETQYF	TGCAGTGCGAACCTTCCGGAGACCCAGTACTTC
TRBV20-1	.	.	TRBJ2-6	CSVLGSGANVLTF	TGCAGTGTCCTAGGGTCCGGGGCCAACGTCCTGACTTTC
TRBV20-1	.	many	TRBJ2-3	CSASLRRADTQYF	TGCAGTGCTAGTTTGCGGAGGGCAGATACGCAGTATTTT
TRBV5-1	.	.	TRBJ2-1	CASSPAPPAFEPFDNEQFF	TGCGCCAGCAGTCCCGCTCCTCCCGCTTTTGAACCATTTGACAATGAGCAGTTCTTC
TRBV28	.	few	TRBJ2-7	CASRETVFYEQYF	TGTGCCAGCAGGGAGACAGTCTTCTACGAGCAGTACTTC
TRBV27	TRBD1	many	TRBJ2-1	CASSYGQAYNEQFF	TGTGCCAGCAGTTACGGACAGGCCTACAATGAGCAGTTCTTC
TRBV12-3/TRBV12-4	.	many	TRBJ1-1	CASSPWVGLNTEAFF	TGTGCCAGCAGTCCCTGGGTAGGGTTGAACACTGAAGCTTTCTTT
TRBV14	.	many	TRBJ2-7	CASSQGAFYEQYF	TGTGCCAGCAGCCAAGGCGCGTTCTACGAGCAGTACTTC
TRBV19	.	few	TRBJ1-1	CASGPKNEAFF	TGTGCCAGCGGACCAAAAAATGAAGCTTTCTTT
TRBV19	TRBD2	.	TRBJ2-1	CASSRGLAGGPGPEQFF	TGTGCCAGTAGTAGGGGACTAGCGGGAGGGCCTGGTCCAGAGCAGTTCTTC
TRBV27	.	few	TRBJ2-1	CASSFSAEVYNEQFF	TGTGCCAGCAGTTTTTCTGCTGAGGTCTACAATGAGCAGTTCTTC
TRBV18	.	few	TRBJ1-3	CASSLGESSGNTIYF	TGTGCCAGCTCCCTCGGGGAATCATCTGGAAACACCATATATTTT
TRBV7-9	.	.	TRBJ2-7	CASSRLGAEQYF	TGTGCCAGCAGCCGTCTGGGGGCCGAGCAGTACTTC
TRBV20-1	.	many	TRBJ2-7	CSARQVHEQYF	TGCAGTGCTAGACAGGTCCACGAGCAGTACTTC
TRBV3-1	.	.	TRBJ2-3	CASSRFSPEATTDTQYF	TGTGCCAGCAGCCGCTTTTCTCCAGAGGCGACCACAGATACGCAGTATTTT
TRBV20-1	TRBD2	few	TRBJ2-5	CSAPQGASGRKTQYF	TGCAGTGCGCCTCAGGGCGCTAGCGGGAGAAAGACCCAGTACTTC
TRBV28	TRBD2	few	TRBJ2-1	CATYLAGGRGEQFF	TGTGCCACCTACTTAGCGGGAGGCCGGGGTGAGCAGTTCTTC
TRBV20-1	.	many	TRBJ1-2	CSATGGGALGYTF	TGCAGTGCTACCGGAGGGGGGGCGCTTGGCTACACCTTC
TRBV18	.	few	TRBJ2-1	CASSPARIEQFF	TGTGCCAGCTCACCCGCCCGGATTGAGCAGTTCTTC
TRBV6-5	.	few	TRBJ2-7	CASSYSGGTYEQYF	TGTGCCAGCAGTTACTCAGGGGGGACCTACGAGCAGTACTTC
TRBV20-1	TRBD1	many	TRBJ1-1	CSASPRSQGAGNTEAFF	TGCAGTGCTAGCCCGCGTAGCCAGGGGGCTGGGAACACTGAAGCTTTCTTT
TRBV20-1	.	.	TRBJ2-5	CSASPDRTAQETQYF	TGCAGTGCTAGTCCTGACCGGACAGCCCAAGAGACCCAGTACTTC
TRBV12-3/TRBV12-4	.	many	TRBJ1-1	CASSPPGKNTEAFF	TGTGCCAGCAGCCCCCCGGGAAAGAACACTGAAGCTTTCTTT
TRBV12-3/TRBV12-4	.	few	TRBJ2-1	CASSLSVTIFNEQFF	TGTGCCAGCAGTTTATCAGTTACCATTTTCAATGAGCAGTTCTTC
TRBV7-9	TRBD2	.	TRBJ2-5	CASSLVAGAAETQYF	TGTGCCAGCAGCTTAGTTGCGGGAGCGGCAGAGACCCAGTACTTC
TRBV18	TRBD2	many	TRBJ2-7	CASSPYTGLLYEQYF	TGTGCCAGCTCACCATACACGGGACTACTCTACGAGCAGTACTTC
TRBV7-9	TRBD1	many	TRBJ2-3	CASSSYGQASTDTQYF	TGTGCCAGCAGCTCATATGGACAGGCTAGCACAGATACGCAGTATTTT
TRBV5-1	TRBD2	many	TRBJ2-5	CASSLDPSGYQETQYF	TGCGCCAGCAGCTTGGATCCTAGCGGGTATCAAGAGACCCAGTACTTC
TRBV4-1	TRBD2	few	TRBJ2-7	CASSLAGERGFHSYEQYF	TGCGCCAGCAGCTTGGCAGGCGAGCGGGGGTTTCACTCCTACGAGCAGTACTTC
TRBV20-1	.	many	TRBJ2-1	CSATTIYEQFF	TGCAGTGCCACTACAATCTATGAGCAGTTCTTC
TRBV7-2	TRBD1	.	TRBJ1-2	CASSLVVRGNGYTF	TGTGCCAGCAGCTTAGTAGTCAGGGGGAATGGCTACACCTTC
TRBV2	.	.	TRBJ2-1	CASSEDFAEEQFF	TGTGCCAGCAGTGAAGATTTTGCGGAGGAGCAGTTCTTC
TRBV5-1	.	.	TRBJ1-1	CASPLQGAAGGFKRDTEAFF	TGCGCCAGCCCCCTCCAAGGAGCAGCGGGGGGATTTAAAAGAGACACTGAAGCTTTCTTT
TRBV28	TRBD2	.	TRBJ2-3	CASSFGGRPDTQYF	TGTGCCAGCAGTTTCGGCGGGAGGCCTGATACGCAGTATTTT
TRBV21-1	.	few	TRBJ2-7	CASSSPGTIYEQYF	TGTGCCAGCAGCAGTCCCGGGACAATCTACGAGCAGTACTTC
TRBV5-4	.	.	TRBJ2-3	CASSSDTFSDTQYF	TGTGCCAGCAGCTCTGACACCTTTAGCGATACGCAGTATTTT
TRBV20-1	TRBD2	many	TRBJ2-3	CSATPGGGTSGFTDTQYF	TGCAGTGCTACTCCAGGAGGCGGGACTAGCGGGTTCACAGATACGCAGTATTTT